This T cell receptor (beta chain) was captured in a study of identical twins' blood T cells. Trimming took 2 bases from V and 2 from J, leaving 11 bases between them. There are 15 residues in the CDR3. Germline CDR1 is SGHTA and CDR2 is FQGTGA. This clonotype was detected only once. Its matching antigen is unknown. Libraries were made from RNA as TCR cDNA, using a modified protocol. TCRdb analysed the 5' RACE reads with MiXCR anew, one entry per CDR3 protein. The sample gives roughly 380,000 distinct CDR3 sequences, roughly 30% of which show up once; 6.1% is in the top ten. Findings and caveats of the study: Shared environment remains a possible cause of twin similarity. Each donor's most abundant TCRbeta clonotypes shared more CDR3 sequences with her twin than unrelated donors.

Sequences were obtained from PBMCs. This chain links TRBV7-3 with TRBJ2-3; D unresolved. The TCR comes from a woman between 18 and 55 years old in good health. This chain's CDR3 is CASSLGQLITDTQYF. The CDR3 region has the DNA TGTGCCAGCAGCTTAGGGCAGCTCATCACAGATACGCAGTATTTT.